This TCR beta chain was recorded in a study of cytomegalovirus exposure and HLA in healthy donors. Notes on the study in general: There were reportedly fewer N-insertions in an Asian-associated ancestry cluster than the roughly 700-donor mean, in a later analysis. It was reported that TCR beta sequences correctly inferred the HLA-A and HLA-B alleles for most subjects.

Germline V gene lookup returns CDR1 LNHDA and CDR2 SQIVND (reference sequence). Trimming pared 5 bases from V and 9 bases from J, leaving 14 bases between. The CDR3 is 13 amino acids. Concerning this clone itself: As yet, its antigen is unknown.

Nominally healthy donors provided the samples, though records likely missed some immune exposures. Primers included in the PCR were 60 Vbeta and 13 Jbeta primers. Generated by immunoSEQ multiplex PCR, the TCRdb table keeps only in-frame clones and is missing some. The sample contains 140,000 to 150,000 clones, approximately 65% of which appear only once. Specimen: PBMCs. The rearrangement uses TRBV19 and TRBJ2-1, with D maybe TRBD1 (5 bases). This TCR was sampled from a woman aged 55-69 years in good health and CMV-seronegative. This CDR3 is CASSLAGQGEQFF. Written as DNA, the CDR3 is TGTGCCAGTAGTCTGGCAGGGCAAGGTGAGCAGTTCTTC.